This TCR beta chain was recorded in a study of STAT5B mutations in CD4+ large granular lymphocyte leukemia. The study's findings and limits: Main leukemic clonotypes were patient-specific, but roughly 26% appeared at low frequency elsewhere.

Buffy coats from healthy blood donors served as controls. In regard to this clone: The antigen is undetermined.

This was a survey-level run. The repertoire was sequenced with immunoSEQ multiplex PCR; TCRdb's copy has only in-frame clones and lacks some. The data hold approximately 21,000 clones, with 75% to 85% observed a single time. Sequencing was carried out using CD4+ T cells from blood buffy coats. The TCR comes from a human donor in good health.

CDR3 in amino acids: CASTTQGLAGGYEQYF. In nucleotides, the CDR3 is TGTGCCAGCACTACACAAGGGCTAGCGGGAGGGTACGAGCAGTACTTC. This rearrangement joins TRBV28 to TRBJ2-7; 12 bases match TRBD2. The length of the CDR3 is 16 residues. Unmatched junction bases numbered 11, after V lost 7 bases and J lost 4 bases. The germline gives CDR1 MDHEN, CDR2 SYDVKM. Looking up the rest from reference TRBV28 and TRBJ2-7 gives the full variable domain: DVKVTQSSRYLVKRTGEKVFLECVQDMDHENMFWYRQDPGLGLRLIYFSYDVKMKEKGDIPEGYSVSREKKERFSLILESASTNQTSMYLCASTTQGLAGGYEQYFGPGTRLTVT.